This is a list of T cell receptor beta chains from one sample in a study of sequential checkpoint blockade in melanoma. Using immunoSEQ multiplex PCR, the repertoire was profiled, and TCRdb retains in-frame clones only, with some absent. The sample shows 12,000 or so clones, approximately 30% of them seen only once. The material was tumor tissue (inferred from file names), obtained from a patient given nivolumab and ipilimumab in sequence. These receptors all come from a human donor with melanoma. Each CDR3 is given with its conserved first and last residue. The D gene is left open where the match is weak. The size field is filled for only some rows; it gives once, few, many or a size class.

J gene: TRBJ2-3
D gene: TRBD1
V gene: TRBV6-8
clone size: .
CDR3 DNA: TGTGCCAGCAGTGACTCGACAGGGGCAGATACGCAGTATTTT
CDR3 protein: CASSDSTGADTQYF

J gene: TRBJ2-1
D gene: .
V gene: TRBV19
clone size: .
CDR3 DNA: TGTGCCGGAACCCGACCGGGGAATGAGCAGTTCTTC
CDR3 protein: CAGTRPGNEQFF

J gene: TRBJ2-2
D gene: TRBD2
V gene: TRBV7-8
clone size: .
CDR3 DNA: TGTGCCAGCAGCTTACTAGCGGGGGGGCTAGGCACCGGGGAGCTGTTTTTT
CDR3 protein: CASSLLAGGLGTGELFF

J gene: TRBJ2-1
D gene: TRBD2
V gene: TRBV10-2
clone size: few
CDR3 DNA: TGCGCCAGCAGTGAGTCTGGGGGGCGGGGGGGCTCCAATGAGCAGTTCTTC
CDR3 protein: CASSESGGRGGSNEQFF

J gene: TRBJ1-3
D gene: .
V gene: TRBV11-3
clone size: .
CDR3 DNA: TGTGCCAGCAGCCCGCGGCCGGGCGGTAACTCTGGAAACACCATATATTTT
CDR3 protein: CASSPRPGGNSGNTIYF

J gene: TRBJ1-1
D gene: TRBD1
V gene: TRBV6-8
clone size: .
CDR3 DNA: TGTGCCACCAGGACAGGGGACACTGAAGCTTTCTTT
CDR3 protein: CATRTGDTEAFF

J gene: TRBJ1-4
D gene: .
V gene: TRBV28
clone size: medium-sized
CDR3 DNA: TGTGCCACCCGGGGGTCCCTTATGGAGGAAAAACTGTTTTTT
CDR3 protein: CATRGSLMEEKLFF

J gene: TRBJ1-4
D gene: .
V gene: TRBV11-3
clone size: .
CDR3 DNA: TGTGCCAGCAGCTTACTACAGGGAAATGAAAAACTGTTTTTT
CDR3 protein: CASSLLQGNEKLFF

J gene: TRBJ2-1
D gene: TRBD1
V gene: TRBV10-3
clone size: .
CDR3 DNA: TGTGCCATCAGTGAGTTGGGACAGAGGATACTCCGGAACAATGAGCAGTTCTTC
CDR3 protein: CAISELGQRILRNNEQFF

J gene: TRBJ1-1
D gene: TRBD1
V gene: TRBV6-7
clone size: .
CDR3 DNA: TGTGCCAGCAGTCCTCTACGGGACAGGGGGCCGGACACTGAAGCTTTCTTT
CDR3 protein: CASSPLRDRGPDTEAFF

J gene: TRBJ1-4
D gene: .
V gene: TRBV9
clone size: .
CDR3 DNA: TGTGCCAGCAGTAGAGGGGCAGGGGAAAAACTGTTTTTT
CDR3 protein: CASSRGAGEKLFF

J gene: TRBJ2-1
D gene: TRBD2
V gene: TRBV6-8
clone size: .
CDR3 DNA: TGTGCCAGCAGTATGACTAGCGAAATTAATGAGCAGTTCTTC
CDR3 protein: CASSMTSEINEQFF

J gene: TRBJ1-1
D gene: TRBD1
V gene: TRBV18
clone size: .
CDR3 DNA: TGTGCCAGCTCACCGGTCCGGGACAGGTCGATGAACACTGAAGCTTTCTTT
CDR3 protein: CASSPVRDRSMNTEAFF

J gene: TRBJ1-1
D gene: .
V gene: TRBV15
clone size: .
CDR3 DNA: TGTGCCACCAGCAGAGCATCCGGGGGGACTGAAGCTTTCTTT
CDR3 protein: CATSRASGGTEAFF

J gene: TRBJ2-1
D gene: TRBD2
V gene: TRBV6-8
clone size: medium-sized
CDR3 DNA: TGTGCCAGCAGTCTAGCGGAGGATCCCTACAATGAGCAGTTCTTC
CDR3 protein: CASSLAEDPYNEQFF

J gene: TRBJ1-1
D gene: TRBD1
V gene: TRBV9
clone size: medium-sized
CDR3 DNA: TGTGCCAGCAGCGTATTTGACAGGGTCGGAGCCGGCTTCTTT
CDR3 protein: CASSVFDRVGAGFF

J gene: TRBJ2-1
D gene: TRBD2
V gene: TRBV11-3
clone size: many
CDR3 DNA: TGTGCCAGCAGCTCCCCGGTGAATAGCGGGGGGGCCAATGAGCAGTTCTTC
CDR3 protein: CASSSPVNSGGANEQFF

J gene: TRBJ2-3
D gene: TRBD2
V gene: TRBV9
clone size: few
CDR3 DNA: TGTGCCAGCAACTCGGGGACTAGATATTATGGAGATACGCAGTATTTT
CDR3 protein: CASNSGTRYYGDTQYF

J gene: TRBJ1-1
D gene: .
V gene: TRBV18
clone size: once
CDR3 DNA: TGTGCCAGCTCACCATTATGGCTTTGGGGGCCGGACGAAGCTTTCTTT
CDR3 protein: CASSPLWLWGPDEAFF

J gene: TRBJ2-3
D gene: .
V gene: TRBV11-3
clone size: few
CDR3 DNA: TGTGCCAGCAGCTCTAACCTAGAGGCCGATACGCAGTATTTT
CDR3 protein: CASSSNLEADTQYF

J gene: TRBJ2-1
D gene: .
V gene: TRBV23-1
clone size: many
CDR3 DNA: TGCGCCAGCAGCTTCGGGACATGGGGTGAGCAGTTCTTC
CDR3 protein: CASSFGTWGEQFF

J gene: TRBJ2-2
D gene: .
V gene: TRBV19
clone size: .
CDR3 DNA: TGTGCCAGTAGTCTTCCGGGCTTTTGGACCGGGGAGCTGTTTTTT
CDR3 protein: CASSLPGFWTGELFF

J gene: TRBJ2-7
D gene: TRBD2
V gene: TRBV10-2
clone size: few
CDR3 DNA: TGCGCCAGCAGTGAATCCCCAGCGGGGGGGAACGAGCAGTACTTC
CDR3 protein: CASSESPAGGNEQYF

J gene: TRBJ1-1
D gene: TRBD1
V gene: TRBV6-8
clone size: .
CDR3 DNA: TGTGCCATCAGGGGGACGGCGAACACTGAAGCTTTCTTT
CDR3 protein: CAIRGTANTEAFF

J gene: TRBJ1-1
D gene: .
V gene: TRBV29-1
clone size: medium-sized
CDR3 DNA: TGCAGCGTTGACAAAGGTGGGACGATGAACACTGAAGCTTTCTTT
CDR3 protein: CSVDKGGTMNTEAFF

J gene: TRBJ1-1
D gene: .
V gene: TRBV7-6
clone size: few
CDR3 DNA: TGTGCCAGCAGCTTAGACCAGGTTATGGACACTGAAGCTTTCTTT
CDR3 protein: CASSLDQVMDTEAFF

J gene: TRBJ2-5
D gene: .
V gene: TRBV5-1
clone size: few
CDR3 DNA: TGCGCCAGCAGCTTGGGTACATCCCAAGAGACCCAGTACTTC
CDR3 protein: CASSLGTSQETQYF

J gene: TRBJ2-1
D gene: .
V gene: TRBV5-1
clone size: .
CDR3 DNA: TGCGCCAGCAGCTTGGCCTCGGCTAGTGATTACAATGAGCAGTTCTTC
CDR3 protein: CASSLASASDYNEQFF

J gene: TRBJ2-1
D gene: TRBD2
V gene: TRBV11-3
clone size: .
CDR3 DNA: TGTGCCAGCAGCTTGATAGCGGGGGTGGTAGGTGAGCAGTTCTTC
CDR3 protein: CASSLIAGVVGEQFF

J gene: TRBJ2-3
D gene: .
V gene: TRBV11-3
clone size: medium-sized
CDR3 DNA: TGTGCCAGCAGCTTCGGGTTGTGGTGGGGGGCGGTAGATACGCAGTATTTT
CDR3 protein: CASSFGLWWGAVDTQYF

J gene: TRBJ1-1
D gene: .
V gene: TRBV5-4
clone size: .
CDR3 DNA: TGTGCCAGCAGCCCCGATCTTCCCGTTGAAGCTTTCTTT
CDR3 protein: CASSPDLPVEAFF

J gene: TRBJ2-1
D gene: .
V gene: TRBV12-5
clone size: few
CDR3 DNA: TGTGCTAGTGGTTTGCGACCGGGTGAGCAGTTCTTC
CDR3 protein: CASGLRPGEQFF

J gene: TRBJ2-6
D gene: TRBD2
V gene: TRBV10-3
clone size: few
CDR3 DNA: TGTGCCATCAGTGAGGACGGGACTAGTTGGCTCGAGAGTGGGGCCAACGTCCTGACTTTC
CDR3 protein: CAISEDGTSWLESGANVLTF

J gene: TRBJ2-1
D gene: .
V gene: TRBV12-5
clone size: few
CDR3 DNA: TGTGCCAGCACGCGGGGCAATGAGCAGTTCTTC
CDR3 protein: CASTRGNEQFF

J gene: TRBJ1-4
D gene: .
V gene: TRBV6-8
clone size: .
CDR3 DNA: TGTGCCAGCAGTGAGAGGGGTTTCGGAGGGGTAGGGGAAAAACTGTTTTTT
CDR3 protein: CASSERGFGGVGEKLFF

J gene: TRBJ2-2
D gene: .
V gene: TRBV9
clone size: .
CDR3 DNA: TGTGCCAGCAGTTTGGGACGACTCACCGGGGAGCTGTTTTTT
CDR3 protein: CASSLGRLTGELFF

J gene: TRBJ2-5
D gene: TRBD2
V gene: TRBV11-3
clone size: many
CDR3 DNA: TGTGCCAGCAGCCACCCACTAGCGGGGGTACAAGAGACCCAGTACTTC
CDR3 protein: CASSHPLAGVQETQYF

J gene: TRBJ2-1
D gene: TRBD1
V gene: TRBV5-1
clone size: .
CDR3 DNA: TGCGCCAGCAGCTTGGACCCGACAGGGTCCTACAATGAGCAGTTCTTC
CDR3 protein: CASSLDPTGSYNEQFF

J gene: TRBJ2-3
D gene: .
V gene: TRBV5-1
clone size: .
CDR3 DNA: TGCGCCAGCAGCTTAAATCCGTTCACAGATACGCAGTATTTT
CDR3 protein: CASSLNPFTDTQYF

J gene: TRBJ1-5
D gene: TRBD1
V gene: TRBV5-1
clone size: .
CDR3 DNA: TGCGCCAGCAGCCCGGGGACAGGGGTTCATCAGCCCCAGCATTTT
CDR3 protein: CASSPGTGVHQPQHF

J gene: TRBJ2-1
D gene: .
V gene: TRBV4-1
clone size: few
CDR3 DNA: TGCGCCAGCAGCCACCGCATAGGATCTAAGCAGTTCTTC
CDR3 protein: CASSHRIGSKQFF

J gene: TRBJ2-6
D gene: .
V gene: TRBV28
clone size: many
CDR3 DNA: TGTGCCAGCAGTTTAGCGGGGCGGTCAAGTTCTGGGGCCAACGTCCTGACTTTC
CDR3 protein: CASSLAGRSSSGANVLTF

J gene: TRBJ2-5
D gene: TRBD1
V gene: TRBV11-3
clone size: .
CDR3 DNA: TGTGCCAGCAGCCCAGGACAGGGAATCCAAGAGACCCAGTACTTC
CDR3 protein: CASSPGQGIQETQYF

J gene: TRBJ1-2
D gene: .
V gene: TRBV11-3
clone size: few
CDR3 DNA: TGTGCCAGCACCAATATATGGGCGAAGTATGGCTACACCTTC
CDR3 protein: CASTNIWAKYGYTF

J gene: TRBJ1-1
D gene: .
V gene: TRBV6-8
clone size: few
CDR3 DNA: TGTGCCAGCAGACCCATGGGGAGCACTGAAGCTTTCTTT
CDR3 protein: CASRPMGSTEAFF

J gene: TRBJ1-2
D gene: .
V gene: TRBV11-3
clone size: many
CDR3 DNA: TGTGCCAGCAGCCACTCGCTGGGCCAGCGGCGCTACACCTTC
CDR3 protein: CASSHSLGQRRYTF

J gene: TRBJ2-1
D gene: .
V gene: TRBV11-3
clone size: .
CDR3 DNA: TGTGCCAGCAGCGTAGGGACTGGGGGAAACAATGAGCAGTTCTTC
CDR3 protein: CASSVGTGGNNEQFF

J gene: TRBJ1-2
D gene: .
V gene: TRBV11-3
clone size: many
CDR3 DNA: TGTGCCAGCAGCTTAGGGTCCGGGACGATTAATGGCTACACCTTC
CDR3 protein: CASSLGSGTINGYTF

J gene: TRBJ2-2
D gene: TRBD1
V gene: TRBV19
clone size: medium-sized
CDR3 DNA: TGTGCCAGTAGTGACCGACAGGGGGGCACCGGGGAGCTGTTTTTT
CDR3 protein: CASSDRQGGTGELFF

J gene: TRBJ2-1
D gene: .
V gene: TRBV10-2
clone size: few
CDR3 DNA: TGCGCCAGCAGCGAGGGCGAGGCTCCCAACAATGAGCAGTTCTTC
CDR3 protein: CASSEGEAPNNEQFF

J gene: TRBJ2-5
D gene: .
V gene: TRBV6-8
clone size: .
CDR3 DNA: TGTGCCAGCAGTGGCGCCCTAGCTCAAGAGACCCAGTACTTC
CDR3 protein: CASSGALAQETQYF